Each of the 19 T cell receptor beta chains below was sequenced from the same sample in a study of post-analysis software for immune sequencing data. Incorporated into the TCR beta cDNA libraries were unique molecular identifiers, which served to reduce PCR and sequencing biases. In TCRdb, the PCR reads were re-called with MiXCR into one record per CDR3 protein. The sample gives some 700,000 distinct CDR3 sequences, 55% to 60% of which show up once; about 11% is in the top ten. Study-level results: When patients were compared with controls, four or five TRBV segments were more frequent, TRBV5-6, TRBV5-1 and TRBV20-1 among them.

Their target antigens are unknown. The sample taken for sequencing was blood. Receptor source: a girl aged 2 to 9 with multiple sclerosis.

This clonotype was observed once. The chain links TRBV20-1 to TRBJ1-2, with a tentative D call TRBD1 (5 bases). CDR3 length equals 11 residues. The germline CDR1 and CDR2 sequences are DFQATT and SNEGSKA (reference sequence). Trimming took 4 bases from V and 4 from J, leaving 7 bases between them. CDR3 loop: CSAMTAYGYTF. The CDR3 DNA reads as TGCAGTGCTATGACAGCCTATGGCTACACCTTC.

This clonotype was detected a few times. The V call is TRBV15, the J call TRBJ2-5; D assignment may be TRBD1 or TRBD2 (6 bases each). Between the trimmed V and J ends, which lost 4 bases and 5 bases, there was a span of 17 bases. The CDR3 is 15 residues long. Germline CDR1 LNHNV, CDR2 YYDKDF (reference sequence). CDR3 coding DNA: TGTGCCACCAGCAAATCGGAGGGGGTTGGGGAGACCCAGTACTTC. It specifies CATSKSEGVGETQYF.

This clonotype was detected only once. The chain uses TRBV10-3 and TRBJ1-4; D remains ambiguous. The CDR3 loop spans 13 amino acids. The germline V gene has CDR1 ENHRY and CDR2 SYGVKD. V gave up 6 bases and J gave up 6 bases, with 11 bases separating them. CDR3 protein: CAIRDTADEKLFF. The CDR3 DNA reads TGTGCCATCAGAGACACGGCGGATGAAAAACTGTTTTTT.

The chain is built from TRBV5-1 and TRBJ2-1; 10 bases map to TRBD2. Trimming removed 2 bases from V and 5 bases from J; junction bases left unmatched: 7. Per germline, CDR1 SGHRS and CDR2 YFSETQ. This CDR3 is built from 16 residues. The DNA of the CDR3 is TGCGCCAGCAGCTTTCCGACAGCGGGGGGGGACAATGAGCAGTTCTTC. This translates into CASSFPTAGGDNEQFF.

In this sample, this clonotype turned up a few times. This chain connects TRBV6-5 to TRBJ2-2; D may be TRBD1 (6 bases). Trimming pared 0 bases from V and 14 bases from J, leaving 13 bases between. There are 13 residues in the CDR3. Germline loops: CDR1 MNHEY, CDR2 SVGAGI. CDR3: CASSYSGTPSLFF. As DNA, the CDR3 is TGTGCCAGCAGTTACTCAGGGACACCGAGTCTGTTTTTT.

This rearrangement joins TRBV4-1 to TRBJ1-1; D not certain. V lost 0 bases and J 3 bases, leaving 23 bases between the germline ends. The CDR3 length is 19 residues. The V gene's germline CDR1 is MGHRA and CDR2 YSYEKL. This CDR3 is CASSQDFWVPRWSHTEAFF. The CDR3 bases are TGCGCCAGCAGCCAAGATTTCTGGGTCCCAAGATGGTCTCACACTGAAGCTTTCTTT.

CDR3 protein: CSVGTNYGYTF. In DNA form, the CDR3 reads TGCAGCGTGGGGACGAACTATGGCTACACCTTC. The chain is built from TRBV29-1 and TRBJ1-2; maybe TRBD1 (5 bases). Between the trimmed V and J ends, which lost 6 bases and 2 bases, there was a span of 7 bases. Germline CDR1 is SQVTM and CDR2 is ANQGSEA. The CDR3 sequence is 11 residues long.

This chain connects TRBV7-9 to TRBJ2-3; TRBD1 agrees at 8 bases. Germline CDR1 reads SEHNR; CDR2 reads FQNEAQ (reference sequence). With 1 base clipped from V and 3 bases from J, the junction kept 6 bases outside the gene matches. The CDR3 runs 16 residues. The CDR3 DNA follows: TGTGCCAGCAGCTTAGAAGGGACAGGCAGTACAGATACGCAGTATTTT. Translated, it gives CASSLEGTGSTDTQYF.

The V and J genes are TRBV24-1 and TRBJ2-1; 10 positions match TRBD1. J gave up 0 bases and V 10 bases, and 11 bases lay outside the gene matches. This CDR3 is built from 17 residues. Germline values: CDR1 KGHDR, CDR2 SFDVKD. The CDR3 is CATGDRGEPSSYNEQFF. The CDR3 DNA is TGTGCCACAGGGGACAGGGGCGAACCCAGCTCCTACAATGAGCAGTTCTTC.

The V call is TRBV5-5, the J call TRBJ2-1; 7 positions match TRBD2. The CDR3 length is 15 residues. Germline V gives CDR1 SGHKS, CDR2 YYEKEE (reference sequence). The V gene end was trimmed by 7 bases and the J gene end by 8 bases; junction bases not matched to a gene: 15. The CDR3 reads CASGEGMVFGDEQFF. Written as DNA, the CDR3 is TGTGCCAGCGGGGAGGGCATGGTATTCGGGGATGAGCAGTTCTTC.

This chain links TRBV20-1 with TRBJ2-3; TRBD1 agrees at 7 bases. V was clipped by 6 bases and J by 3 bases; unmatched bases: 6. Germline-derived CDR1 and CDR2 are DFQATT and SNEGSKA (reference sequence). This CDR3 region has 13 residues. The chain's CDR3 is CSAKGAVTDTQYF. In DNA, the CDR3 is TGCAGTGCAAAGGGGGCAGTTACAGATACGCAGTATTTT.

The chain carries TRBV5-1 and TRBJ2-3; D not resolved. Germline-derived CDR1 and CDR2 are SGHRS and YFSETQ. The length of the CDR3 is 15 residues. Trimming cost V 2 bases and J 6 bases, with 16 bases left between them. As DNA, the CDR3 is TGCGCCAGCAGCTTAGTCGACGTTTCGGTGGATACGCAGTATTTT. Translation gives CASSLVDVSVDTQYF.

CDR3 in amino acids: CASSRLGRAYEQYF. DNA of the CDR3: TGTGCCAGCAGCCGCCTAGGCAGGGCCTACGAGCAGTACTTC. V usage is TRBV14 and J usage is TRBJ2-7; D is perhaps TRBD1 (5 bases). The CDR3 has 14 residues. Looked up from germline, CDR1 is SGHDN and CDR2 is FVKESK. With 4 bases removed from V and 2 bases from J, the gap between germline ends came to 12 bases. Full variable domain (missing parts from reference TRBV14 and TRBJ2-7): EAGVTQFPSHSVIEKGQTVTLRCDPISGHDNLYWYRRVMGKEIKFLLHFVKESKQDESGMPNNRFLAERTGGTYSTLKVQPAELEDSGVYFCASSRLGRAYEQYFGPGTRLTVT.

This sequence joins TRBV6-6 and TRBJ1-2; perhaps TRBD1 as D (5 bases). Germline lookup yields CDR1 MNHNY and CDR2 SVGAGI (reference sequence). Trimming took off 0 bases at V and 8 bases at J, with 16 bases between the two ends. The CDR3 covers 15 residues. CDR3 sequence (DNA): TGTGCCAGCAGTTACTCGCGGCAGGGAGTACGCGGCTACACCTTC. The encoded protein is CASSYSRQGVRGYTF.

J is TRBJ1-1 and V is TRBV29-1; TRBD1 agrees at 7 bases. CDR1 and CDR2 (germline): SQVTM, ANQGSEA. CDR3 length equals 15 residues. Germline trimming cut 7 bases from V and 1 base from J; bases unmatched to any gene: 12. CDR3: CSASGTANRNTEAFF. CDR3 coding DNA: TGCAGCGCCTCAGGGACAGCCAACAGGAACACTGAAGCTTTCTTT. The variable domain in full, with the rest retrieved from reference TRBV29-1 and TRBJ1-1, is SAVISQKPSRDICQRGTSLTIQCQVDSQVTMMFWYRQQPGQSLTLIATANQGSEATYESGFVIDKFPISRPNLTFSTLTVSNMSPEDSSIYLCSASGTANRNTEAFFGQGTRLTVV.

The genes are TRBV5-1 and TRBJ2-3; 13 nucleotides agree with TRBD2. The germline V gene has CDR1 SGHRS and CDR2 YFSETQ. V shed 2 bases and J 4 bases; nucleotides not matched to a gene: 4. The CDR3 loop spans 16 amino acids. CDR3 loop: CASSFAGLAGADTQYF. CDR3 DNA sequence: TGCGCCAGCAGCTTCGCCGGACTAGCGGGGGCAGATACGCAGTATTTT. The full variable domain, in which reference TRBV5-1 and TRBJ2-3 provide the parts outside the CDR3, is KAGVTQTPRYLIKTRGQQVTLSCSPISGHRSVSWYQQTPGQGLQFLFEYFSETQRNKGNFPGRFSGRQFSNSRSEMNVSTLELGDSALYLCASSFAGLAGADTQYFGPGTRLTVL.

This clonotype was observed a single time. The CDR3, as DNA: TGTGCCAGCAGCCTAGTACCTTGGACAGGGAGAGGCAATCAGCCCCAGCATTTT. It yields the protein CASSLVPWTGRGNQPQHF. This chain links TRBV7-2 with TRBJ1-5; 8 bases are a match to TRBD1. Trimming removed 5 bases from V and 2 bases from J; junction bases left unmatched: 14. CDR1 is SGHTA, CDR2 FQGNSA, per germline. This CDR3 comprises 18 residues.

The chain couples TRBV6-6 to TRBJ2-1; TRBD2 agrees at 13 bases. With V trimmed by 2 bases and J by 10 bases, 8 bases remained unmatched. This CDR3 contains 16 residues. The germline CDR1 and CDR2 sequences are MNHNY and SVGAGI (reference sequence). This chain's CDR3 is CASSYRGLAGRNEQFF. CDR3 sequence (DNA): TGTGCCAGCAGTTACCGGGGACTAGCGGGGCGCAACGAGCAGTTCTTC.

The V call is TRBV7-9, the J call TRBJ2-1; a possible D gene is TRBD2 (6 bases). The CDR3 loop spans 15 amino acids. Germline assignment: CDR1 SEHNR and CDR2 FQNEAQ (reference sequence). Trimming cost V 3 bases and J 1 base, with 10 bases left between them. The CDR3 DNA follows: TGTGCCAGCAGCTTCGTTAGCGGATCCTACAATGAGCAGTTCTTC. Amino acid sequence: CASSFVSGSYNEQFF. Full variable domain (missing parts from reference TRBV7-9 and TRBJ2-1): DTGVSQNPRHKITKRGQNVTFRCDPISEHNRLYWYRQTLGQGPEFLTYFQNEAQLEKSRLLSDRFSAERPKGSFSTLEIQRTEQGDSAMYLCASSFVSGSYNEQFFGPGTRLTVL.